The 22 T cell receptor beta chains in this list originate from one sample, sequenced in a study of blood T cell repertoires in COVID-19. Sequencing was performed with immunoSEQ multiplex PCR; in TCRdb, only in-frame clones are kept and a portion is missing. The sample includes approximately 59,000 clones, roughly four fifths seen only once; the top ten take approximately 3.4%. The sequenced sample consisted of peripheral blood. All receptors derive from a woman over 75 with acute or convalescent COVID-19.

V usage is TRBV18 and J usage is TRBJ2-5; no reliable D call. The germline V gene encodes CDR1 KGHSH and CDR2 LQKENI. This CDR3 region has 13 residues. V lost 0 bases, J lost 2 bases, and 4 bases lay in between. CDR3 DNA sequence: TGTGCCAGCTCACCACCACTGCAAGAGACCCAGTACTTC. Translated: CASSPPLQETQYF.

The chain has TRBV5-1 and TRBJ2-1; maybe TRBD1 (6 bases). Germline loops: CDR1 SGHRS, CDR2 YFSETQ. V lost 7 bases and J 5 bases, leaving 16 bases between the germline ends. This CDR3 region has 14 residues. The CDR3 DNA is TGCGCCAGCGGAAATCCAGGGGACCACAATGAGCAGTTCTTC. It yields the protein CASGNPGDHNEQFF.

The chain uses TRBV6-5 and TRBJ2-1, with a possible D match to TRBD2 (6 bases). The V gene lost 6 bases and the J gene lost 9 bases, with 18 bases spanning the gap. Germline lookup yields CDR1 MNHEY and CDR2 SVGAGI. This CDR3 region has 14 residues. The CDR3 loop is CASRTGSGVFEQFF. The CDR3 nucleotides are TGTGCCAGCAGAACGGGGTCGGGAGTTTTTGAGCAGTTCTTC.

V usage is TRBV7-2 and J usage is TRBJ2-1, with 8 bases identical to TRBD2. The CDR3 totals 15 residues. J was trimmed by 6 bases and V by 1 base; bases with no gene match: 5. The germline V gene encodes CDR1 SGHTA and CDR2 FQGNSA. The DNA for the CDR3 is TGTGCCAGCAGCTTAGACGGGGGGGCCGGCAATGAGCAGTTCTTC. Protein: CASSLDGGAGNEQFF. Full variable domain (remainder filled in from reference TRBV7-2 and TRBJ2-1): GAGVSQSPSNKVTEKGKDVELRCDPISGHTALYWYRQSLGQGLEFLIYFQGNSAPDKSGLPSDRFSAERTGGSVSTLTIQRTQQEDSAVYLCASSLDGGAGNEQFFGPGTRLTVL.

This clone showed up just a few times. The CDR3 nucleotides read TGTGCCAGCAGCGGGGGGGACCGGCGACTTAATGAAAAACTGTTTTTT. As protein: CASSGGDRRLNEKLFF. The J gene is TRBJ1-4, the V gene TRBV11-2, with D perhaps TRBD1 (5 bases). CDR3 length: 16 residues. V dropped 5 bases and J dropped 4 bases, with 17 bases sitting between them. CDR1 and CDR2 from the germline V gene are SGHAT and FQNNGV.

V is TRBV30 and J is TRBJ1-4, with 8 bases aligning to TRBD1. With 1 base clipped from V and 10 bases from J, the junction kept 8 bases outside the gene matches. CDR1 and CDR2 (germline): GTSNPN, SVGIG (reference sequence). The CDR3 is made up of 14 amino acids. CDR3 region: CAWSGPGGVGKLFF. The CDR3 DNA reads TGTGCCTGGAGTGGCCCAGGGGGCGTTGGAAAACTGTTTTTT.

The chain combines TRBV6-5 with TRBJ2-1; the match to TRBD2 covers 7 bases. The J segment lost 9 bases and the V segment lost 5 bases, leaving 13 bases of the junction unmatched. The CDR3 loop spans 15 amino acids. Germline values: CDR1 MNHEY, CDR2 SVGAGI. The CDR3 bases are TGTGCCAGCAGTCCCAAGGGCCTGCCGGGAGGTGAGCAGTTCTTC. This translates into CASSPKGLPGGEQFF.

This clone showed up just a few times. The chain links TRBV5-4 to TRBJ2-7; no definite D call. There are 11 residues in the CDR3. Germline CDR1 reads SGHNT; CDR2 reads YYREEE (reference sequence). The V gene lost 9 bases and the J gene lost 3 bases, with 10 bases spanning the gap. The CDR3 region has the DNA TGTGCCATGAGCCATAGCTACGAGCAGTACTTC. Translating it yields CAMSHSYEQYF.

V is TRBV28 and J is TRBJ1-1, with a possible D match to TRBD1 (5 bases). V was cut by 8 bases and J by 5 bases, with 15 bases left in between. Germline CDR1 MDHEN, CDR2 SYDVKM. The CDR3 consists of 13 residues. The CDR3 is CASGSTAKTEAFF. DNA of the CDR3: TGTGCCAGCGGATCGACAGCTAAGACTGAAGCTTTCTTT.

For the CDR3, the DNA is TGTGCCAGCAGCGTCGGAAAGGGACAATCTTACTTC. The encoded protein is CASSVGKGQSYF. The V call is TRBV9, the J call TRBJ2-7; D possibly corresponds to TRBD1 (6 bases). Trimming cost V 2 bases and J 13 bases, with 16 bases left between them. In germline, CDR1 is SGDLS, CDR2 YYNGEE. This CDR3 has 12 amino acids.

The chain joins TRBV9 to TRBJ1-3, with D hard to call. The V end was cut by 1 base, the J end by 0 bases, with 11 bases between. This CDR3 spans 16 amino acids. Germline values: CDR1 SGDLS, CDR2 YYNGEE. The chain's CDR3 is CASSVTQAFSGNTIYF. The CDR3 nucleotides are TGTGCCAGCAGCGTAACCCAGGCCTTCTCTGGAAACACCATATATTTT.

The gene calls are TRBV27 and TRBJ1-6, with unresolved D. CDR1 and CDR2 from the germline V gene are MNHEY and SMNVEV (reference sequence). This CDR3 is 13 amino acids long. With 8 bases removed from V and 0 bases from J, the gap between germline ends came to 5 bases. CDR3 residues: CASGFSYNSPLHF. CDR3 sequence (DNA): TGTGCCAGCGGCTTCTCCTATAATTCACCCCTCCACTTT.

V and J are TRBV7-2 and TRBJ1-5; D is unresolved. The CDR3 runs to 14 residues. The germline CDR1 and CDR2 sequences are SGHTA and FQGNSA. Trimming left V 5 bases short and J 5 bases short, with 13 bases between. The CDR3 is CASSARYGDQPQHF. DNA for the CDR3: TGTGCCAGCAGCGCCAGGTACGGGGATCAGCCCCAGCATTTT.

The chain has TRBV6-5 and TRBJ2-7, with 7 bases lining up with TRBD2. V was pared by 8 bases and J by 4 bases, with 8 bases of the junction left unmatched. CDR1 is MNHEY and CDR2 is SVGAGI in the germline V gene. This CDR3 comprises 13 residues. CDR3 residues: CASLSRGVYEQYF. For the CDR3, the DNA is TGTGCCAGCTTGTCACGGGGGGTTTACGAGCAGTACTTC.

This clone turned up a few times. The rearrangement links TRBV27 to TRBJ1-6; 7 bases align to TRBD1. V trimming: 5 bases; J trimming: 12 bases; junction bases outside the gene matches: 7. The germline gives CDR1 MNHEY, CDR2 SMNVEV (reference sequence). The CDR3 is 13 residues long. For the CDR3, the DNA is TGTGCCAGCAGTCACACAGGGGTTCAACCCCTCCACTTT. Its translation: CASSHTGVQPLHF.

The chain has TRBV7-2 and TRBJ1-4; 8 bases match TRBD1. CDR1 is SGHTA, CDR2 FQGNSA, per germline. The CDR3 contains 19 residues. With V trimmed by 3 bases and J by 4 bases, 16 bases remained unmatched. CDR3: CASSLRGQGAQGVNEKLFF. The CDR3 DNA sequence: TGTGCCAGCAGCTTGAGGGGTCAGGGGGCGCAGGGGGTTAATGAAAAACTGTTTTTT.

The CDR3 sequence is CASSPQGARSPLHF. The CDR3 DNA is TGTGCCAGCAGCCCCCAGGGGGCTCGATCACCCCTCCACTTT. The V gene is TRBV3-1 (or the pseudogene TRBV3-2), the J gene TRBJ1-6; TRBD1 aligns across 8 bases. Trimming took 4 bases from V and 10 from J; bases not matched to a gene: 6. Germline values: CDR1 LGHDT, CDR2 YNNKEL (reference sequence). The CDR3 loop spans 14 amino acids.

The chain carries TRBV7-3 and TRBJ2-7; 14 bases agree with TRBD2. Losses at the gene ends were 5 bases for V and 0 bases for J; bases not matched to a gene: 6. The length of the CDR3 is 17 residues. Germline V gene lookup returns CDR1 SGHTA and CDR2 FQGTGA. The CDR3 nucleotides are TGTGCCAGCAGCCCCATGGGACTAGCGGGGGCCTCCTACGAGCAGTACTTC. Its protein product is CASSPMGLAGASYEQYF.

This rearrangement joins TRBV7-3 to TRBJ2-7, with D possibly matching TRBD2 (5 bases). Germline CDR1 is SGHTA and CDR2 is FQGTGA. This CDR3 has 13 amino acids. V lost 10 bases and J 6 bases, leaving 19 bases between the germline ends. CDR3 sequence reads: CATASGPTGEQYF. As DNA, the CDR3 is TGTGCCACCGCCAGCGGCCCGACGGGCGAGCAGTACTTC.

The rearrangement uses TRBV14 and TRBJ2-5; D gene unclear. The CDR3 has 15 amino acids. Trimming left V 4 bases short and J 2 bases short, with 14 bases between. Germline loops: CDR1 SGHDN, CDR2 FVKESK. As DNA, the CDR3 is TGTGCCAGCAGCCCATATCACGCGACACAAGAGACCCAGTACTTC. Residues: CASSPYHATQETQYF. The full variable domain, in which reference TRBV14 and TRBJ2-5 provide the parts outside the CDR3, is EAGVTQFPSHSVIEKGQTVTLRCDPISGHDNLYWYRRVMGKEIKFLLHFVKESKQDESGMPNNRFLAERTGGTYSTLKVQPAELEDSGVYFCASSPYHATQETQYFGPGTRLLVL.

This rearrangement joins TRBV30 to TRBJ2-7, with unresolved D. This CDR3 is 13 amino acids long. Between the trimmed V and J ends, which lost 4 bases and 4 bases, there was a span of 14 bases. Germline V gene sequence: CDR1 GTSNPN, CDR2 SVGIG (reference sequence). The CDR3 region has the DNA TGTGCCTGGACCCCCAGGCAGTTATACGAGCAGTACTTC. The encoded protein is CAWTPRQLYEQYF.

The chain combines TRBV7-3 with TRBJ2-7; no reliable D call. Trimming cost V 5 bases and J 1 base, with 9 bases left between them. Germline CDR1 reads SGHTA; CDR2 reads FQGTGA. CDR3 length: 13 residues. The CDR3 DNA is TGTGCCAGCAGCCCGTCCCTTTCCTACGAGCAGTACTTC. Protein sequence: CASSPSLSYEQYF.